This is a list of T cell receptor beta chains from one sample in a study of vaccination and CD4 T cells after COVID-19. TCRdb re-called the PCR reads through MiXCR, storing one row per CDR3 protein. The data show about 16,000 distinct CDR3 sequences, with roughly 61% seen just once and around 10% held by the top ten. No antigen is known for these receptors. Sequenced material: CD4+ T cells from blood, cultured in vitro. All receptors derive from a human donor who had recovered from COVID-19. The CDR3 runs from the conserved cysteine through the conserved F or W. A D gene is named only where the DNA matches it firmly. Clone size is stated in some rows and not others, as once, few, many or a class when expanded.

V: TRBV7-9
size: -
D: -
J: TRBJ1-1
CDR3: CASSLPTEAFF
DNA: TGTGCCAGCAGCTTACCCACTGAAGCTTTCTTT

V: TRBV2
size: once
D: -
J: TRBJ2-1
CDR3: CASSDSSPTFDEQFF
DNA: TGTGCCAGCAGTGACTCCTCGCCGACTTTCGATGAGCAGTTCTTC

V: TRBV6-1
size: -
D: -
J: TRBJ1-1
CDR3: CASSTMGRQNTEAFF
DNA: TGTGCCAGCAGCACGATGGGACGGCAGAACACTGAAGCTTTCTTT

V: TRBV2
size: -
D: -
J: TRBJ2-2
CDR3: CASSELKGTGELFF
DNA: TGTGCCAGCAGTGAATTAAAGGGGACTGGGGAGCTGTTTTTT

V: TRBV11-2
size: -
D: TRBD2
J: TRBJ2-7
CDR3: CASSQSLAGVRYF
DNA: TGTGCCAGCAGCCAGAGTCTGGCGGGAGTGCGGTACTTC

V: TRBV7-8
size: -
D: -
J: TRBJ2-7
CDR3: CASSPRLGGGEQYF
DNA: TGTGCCAGCAGCCCGCGGTTAGGAGGGGGCGAGCAGTACTTC

V: TRBV11-2
size: -
D: -
J: TRBJ2-5
CDR3: CASSFIQRETQYF
DNA: TGTGCCAGCAGCTTTATTCAGAGAGAGACCCAGTACTTC

V: TRBV24-1
size: -
D: TRBD1
J: TRBJ1-1
CDR3: CATSERDRGPEAFF
DNA: TGTGCCACCAGTGAGCGGGACAGGGGCCCTGAAGCTTTCTTT

V: TRBV6-1
size: -
D: -
J: TRBJ2-4
CDR3: CASSMPQAKNIQYF
DNA: TGTGCCAGCAGTATGCCTCAGGCCAAAAACATTCAGTACTTC

V: TRBV7-2
size: -
D: TRBD2
J: TRBJ2-1
CDR3: CASSLVGLAPGNEQFF
DNA: TGTGCCAGCAGCTTAGTGGGACTAGCCCCCGGGAATGAGCAGTTCTTC

V: TRBV20-1
size: -
D: TRBD2
J: TRBJ2-1
CDR3: CSARDQAGGTNEQFF
DNA: TGCAGTGCTAGAGATCAAGCGGGAGGCACCAATGAGCAGTTCTTC

V: TRBV20-1
size: -
D: -
J: TRBJ2-5
CDR3: CSARVGETQYF
DNA: TGCAGTGCTAGAGTTGGAGAGACCCAGTACTTC

V: TRBV11-2
size: once
D: -
J: TRBJ1-1
CDR3: CASSWGDTEAFF
DNA: TGTGCCAGCAGCTGGGGGGACACTGAAGCTTTCTTT

V: TRBV6-2/TRBV6-3
size: few
D: -
J: TRBJ1-2
CDR3: CASSYGNRPLGYTF
DNA: TGTGCCAGCAGTTACGGGAACAGACCCCTGGGCTACACCTTC

V: TRBV20-1
size: -
D: -
J: TRBJ1-4
CDR3: CSASGVMSEKLFF
DNA: TGCAGTGCTAGCGGGGTTATGAGTGAAAAACTGTTTTTT

V: TRBV30
size: -
D: -
J: TRBJ2-5
CDR3: CAWTGGRDQETQYF
DNA: TGTGCCTGGACGGGGGGCAGGGACCAAGAGACCCAGTACTTC

V: TRBV21-1
size: -
D: -
J: TRBJ2-1
CDR3: CASSKPRGSGTSLNEQFF
DNA: TGTGCCAGCAGCAAACCGCGGGGTAGCGGGACCTCTTTAAATGAGCAGTTCTTC

V: TRBV27
size: -
D: TRBD2
J: TRBJ2-3
CDR3: CASSPWVSGSGTDTQYF
DNA: TGTGCCAGCAGTCCTTGGGTTAGCGGGAGTGGGACAGATACGCAGTATTTT

V: TRBV5-1
size: -
D: TRBD2
J: TRBJ2-2
CDR3: CASSLGTSGTGELFF
DNA: TGCGCCAGCAGCTTGGGGACTAGCGGCACCGGGGAGCTGTTTTTT

V: TRBV11-3
size: -
D: TRBD2
J: TRBJ2-1
CDR3: CASSLWGGPDVYNEQFF
DNA: TGTGCCAGCAGCTTGTGGGGAGGGCCGGATGTCTACAATGAGCAGTTCTTC

V: TRBV2
size: -
D: -
J: TRBJ2-6
CDR3: CASFLEQEDYSGANVLTF
DNA: TGTGCCAGCTTCCTTGAGCAGGAGGATTACTCTGGGGCCAACGTCCTGACTTTC

V: TRBV25-1
size: few
D: -
J: TRBJ2-7
CDR3: CASRSAGASSYEQYF
DNA: TGTGCCAGCAGGTCAGCGGGTGCTAGCTCCTACGAGCAGTACTTC

V: TRBV20-1
size: -
D: TRBD2
J: TRBJ2-1
CDR3: CSAGLAGGYNEQFF
DNA: TGCAGTGCGGGACTAGCGGGAGGCTACAATGAGCAGTTCTTC

V: TRBV19
size: -
D: -
J: TRBJ1-4
CDR3: CASSKLATNEKLFF
DNA: TGTGCCAGTAGCAAATTAGCAACTAATGAAAAACTGTTTTTT

V: TRBV5-4
size: -
D: TRBD1
J: TRBJ1-2
CDR3: CASSPGQGSRTNYGYTF
DNA: TGTGCCAGCAGCCCCGGACAGGGAAGCAGAACTAACTATGGCTACACCTTC

V: TRBV27
size: -
D: -
J: TRBJ1-5
CDR3: CASSLARDWQPQHF
DNA: TGTGCCAGCAGTTTAGCGAGGGATTGGCAGCCCCAGCATTTT

V: TRBV5-1
size: -
D: -
J: TRBJ1-5
CDR3: CASSLEQDQPQHF
DNA: TGCGCCAGCAGCTTGGAGCAGGATCAGCCCCAGCATTTT

V: TRBV6-2/TRBV6-3
size: -
D: -
J: TRBJ2-7
CDR3: CASNSGGKQYF
DNA: TGTGCCAGCAACAGTGGGGGAAAGCAGTACTTC

V: TRBV6-1
size: -
D: TRBD1
J: TRBJ1-5
CDR3: CASSVQGARQPQHF
DNA: TGTGCCAGCAGTGTGCAGGGGGCTCGTCAGCCCCAGCATTTT